The source of this T cell receptor (beta chain) is a study of shared clonotypes between healthy human individuals. Turning to the study itself: Serving as donors were two women and a few men, whose ages spanned 18 to 49. Every donor yielded three CD4 naive, three CD4 memory, two CD8 naive and one CD8 memory plate.

The run depth of the assay was deep. Per the study methods: Filtering was not the same, since immunoSEQ gave junction-only sequences without quality scores. Profiling relied on immunoSEQ multiplex PCR, and the TCRdb table lists in-frame clones only, not all of them. V, J and clone size derive from that table, while D and trimming were established from the DNA sequence. The sample holds roughly 1.5 million clones; 95% to 99% are singletons and the top ten take approximately 0.45%. The length of the CDR3 is 13 residues. The V end lost 0 bases, the J end lost 9 bases, and 9 bases lay between the germline ends. Germline lookup yields CDR1 SGHDN and CDR2 FVKESK. On this clone: This specimen includes other DNA sequences encoding the same CDR3.

The sequence was collected from a man aged 30 to 39 in good health. The chain carries TRBV14 and TRBJ2-1, with D possibly TRBD2 on 6 matching bases. The specimen was naive CD4+ T cells sorted from blood. The subset here: CD45RA+ positively selected. The CDR3 DNA follows: TGTGCCAGCAGCCAAGATCTCGGGGGTGAGCAGTTCTTC. It translates to CASSQDLGGEQFF. The full variable domain, in which reference TRBV14 and TRBJ2-1 provide the parts outside the CDR3, is EAGVTQFPSHSVIEKGQTVTLRCDPISGHDNLYWYRRVMGKEIKFLLHFVKESKQDESGMPNNRFLAERTGGTYSTLKVQPAELEDSGVYFCASSQDLGGEQFFGPGTRLTVL.